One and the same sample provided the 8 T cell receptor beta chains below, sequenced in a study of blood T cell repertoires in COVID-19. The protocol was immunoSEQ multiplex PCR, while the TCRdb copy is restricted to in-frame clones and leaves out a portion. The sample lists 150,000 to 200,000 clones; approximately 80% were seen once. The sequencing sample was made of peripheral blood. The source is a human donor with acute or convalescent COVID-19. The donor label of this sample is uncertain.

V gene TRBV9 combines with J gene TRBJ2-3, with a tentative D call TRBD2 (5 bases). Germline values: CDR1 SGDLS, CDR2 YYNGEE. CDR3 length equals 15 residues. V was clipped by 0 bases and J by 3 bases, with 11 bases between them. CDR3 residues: CASSVAAGLTDTQYF. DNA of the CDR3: TGTGCCAGCAGCGTAGCGGCGGGTTTAACAGATACGCAGTATTTT.

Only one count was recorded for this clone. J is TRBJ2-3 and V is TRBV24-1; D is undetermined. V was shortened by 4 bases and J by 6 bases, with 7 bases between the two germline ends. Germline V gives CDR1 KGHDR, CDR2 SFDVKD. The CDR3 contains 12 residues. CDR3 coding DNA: TGTGCCACCAGTGAGACGGAGGATACGCAGTATTTT. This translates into CATSETEDTQYF.

In nucleotides, the CDR3 is TGCAGCGTGAGACTAGCGGGAGCTCTTTGGCAGTTCTTC. Its translation is CSVRLAGALWQFF. The chain combines TRBV29-1 with TRBJ2-1; 12 nucleotides align to TRBD2. The CDR3 is 13 residues long. The V and J ends lost 6 bases and 12 bases, in that order; junction bases with no gene match: 9. Germline CDR1 is SQVTM and CDR2 is ANQGSEA.

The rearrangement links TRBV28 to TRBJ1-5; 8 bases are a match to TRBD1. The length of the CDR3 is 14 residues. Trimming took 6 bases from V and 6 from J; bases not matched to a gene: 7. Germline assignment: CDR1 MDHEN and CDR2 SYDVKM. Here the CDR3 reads CASSQDRVVQPQHF. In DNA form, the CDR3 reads TGTGCCAGCAGCCAGGACAGGGTAGTTCAGCCCCAGCATTTT. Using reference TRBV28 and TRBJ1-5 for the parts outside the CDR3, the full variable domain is DVKVTQSSRYLVKRTGEKVFLECVQDMDHENMFWYRQDPGLGLRLIYFSYDVKMKEKGDIPEGYSVSREKKERFSLILESASTNQTSMYLCASSQDRVVQPQHFGDGTRLSIL.

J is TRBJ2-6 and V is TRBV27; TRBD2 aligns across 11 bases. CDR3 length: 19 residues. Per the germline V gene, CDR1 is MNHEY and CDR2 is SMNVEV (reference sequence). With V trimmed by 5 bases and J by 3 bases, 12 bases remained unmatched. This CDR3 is CASSVSGRALDGGANVLTF. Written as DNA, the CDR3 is TGTGCCAGCAGTGTTAGCGGGAGGGCCTTAGATGGTGGGGCCAACGTCCTGACTTTC. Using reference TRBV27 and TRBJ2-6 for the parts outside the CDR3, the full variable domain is EAQVTQNPRYLITVTGKKLTVTCSQNMNHEYMSWYRQDPGLGLRQIYYSMNVEVTDKGDVPEGYKVSRKEKRNFPLILESPSPNQTSLYFCASSVSGRALDGGANVLTFGAGSRLTVL.

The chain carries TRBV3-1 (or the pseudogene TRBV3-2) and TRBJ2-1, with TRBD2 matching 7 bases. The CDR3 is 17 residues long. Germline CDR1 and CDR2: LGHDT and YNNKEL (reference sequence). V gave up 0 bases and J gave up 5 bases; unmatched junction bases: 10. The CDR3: CASSQESREAWNNEQFF. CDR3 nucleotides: TGTGCCAGCAGCCAAGAATCCCGGGAGGCTTGGAACAATGAGCAGTTCTTC.

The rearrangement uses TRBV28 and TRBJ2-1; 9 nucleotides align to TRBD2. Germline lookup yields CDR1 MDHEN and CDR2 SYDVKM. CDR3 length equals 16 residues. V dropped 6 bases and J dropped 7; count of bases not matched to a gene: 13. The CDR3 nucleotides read TGTGCCAGCAGGTTAGGAGATAGCGGGAGAAATAATGAGCAGTTCTTC. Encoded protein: CASRLGDSGRNNEQFF.

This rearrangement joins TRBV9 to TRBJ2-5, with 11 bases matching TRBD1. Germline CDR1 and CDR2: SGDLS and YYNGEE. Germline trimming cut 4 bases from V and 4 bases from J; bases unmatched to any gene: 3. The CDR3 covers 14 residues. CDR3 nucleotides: TGTGCCAGCAGCCCCGGGACAGGGGGAGAGACCCAGTACTTC. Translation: CASSPGTGGETQYF.